Given below is one TCR beta chain in context. TCRdb passed the 5' RACE reads through MiXCR, listing each CDR3 protein once. The sample shows roughly 480,000 distinct CDR3 sequences, approximately 24% of them seen only once. The data derive from a study of identical twins. The same specimen was also included in a second study, on T cells expressing NK-cell markers. That paper notes: One of eight sequenced donors was HCMV-seronegative; the other seven were seropositive. Anti-gamma-delta TCR antibody use in several experiments restricted sorting to alpha-beta TCR T cells.

Material: CD4+ T cells sorted from blood. The receptor was derived from a woman between 18 and 29 years old in good health.

CDR3 DNA sequence: TGTGCCAGCAGCTTATTTGGCACGAAGACCTACGAGCAGTACTTC. It is translated as CASSLFGTKTYEQYF. The V gene is TRBV7-2, the J gene TRBJ2-7; D not certain. CDR3 length: 15 residues. The germline V gene encodes CDR1 SGHTA and CDR2 FQGNSA. V was shortened by 2 bases and J by 2 bases, with 13 bases between the two germline ends.